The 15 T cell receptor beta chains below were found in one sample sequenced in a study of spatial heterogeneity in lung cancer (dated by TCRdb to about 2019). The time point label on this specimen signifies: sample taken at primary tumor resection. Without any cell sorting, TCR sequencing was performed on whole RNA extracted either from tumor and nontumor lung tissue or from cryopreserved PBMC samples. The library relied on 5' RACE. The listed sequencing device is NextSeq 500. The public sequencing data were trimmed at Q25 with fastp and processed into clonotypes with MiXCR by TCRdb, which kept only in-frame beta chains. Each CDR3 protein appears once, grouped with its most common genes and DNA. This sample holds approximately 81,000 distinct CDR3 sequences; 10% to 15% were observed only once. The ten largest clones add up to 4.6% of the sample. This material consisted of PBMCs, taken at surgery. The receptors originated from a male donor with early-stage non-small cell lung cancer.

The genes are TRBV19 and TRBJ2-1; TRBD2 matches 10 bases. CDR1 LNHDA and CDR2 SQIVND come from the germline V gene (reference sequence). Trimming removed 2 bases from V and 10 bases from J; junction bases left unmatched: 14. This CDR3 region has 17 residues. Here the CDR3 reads CASSIRSGRTSGREQFF. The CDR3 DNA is TGTGCCAGTAGTATAAGAAGCGGAAGGACTAGCGGACGAGAGCAGTTCTTC.

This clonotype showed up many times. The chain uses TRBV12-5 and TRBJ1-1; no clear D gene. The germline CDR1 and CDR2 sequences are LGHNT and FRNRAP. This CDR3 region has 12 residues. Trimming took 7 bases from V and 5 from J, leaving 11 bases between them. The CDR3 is CASALGWTEAFF. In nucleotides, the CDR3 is TGTGCTAGTGCCTTAGGGTGGACTGAAGCTTTCTTT.

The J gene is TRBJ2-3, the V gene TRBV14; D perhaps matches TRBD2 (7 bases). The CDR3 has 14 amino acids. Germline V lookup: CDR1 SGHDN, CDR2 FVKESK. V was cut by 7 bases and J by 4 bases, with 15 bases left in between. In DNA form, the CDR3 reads TGTGCCAGCACCCCGAGGGGGGGGCCAGATACGCAGTATTTT. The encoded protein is CASTPRGGPDTQYF.

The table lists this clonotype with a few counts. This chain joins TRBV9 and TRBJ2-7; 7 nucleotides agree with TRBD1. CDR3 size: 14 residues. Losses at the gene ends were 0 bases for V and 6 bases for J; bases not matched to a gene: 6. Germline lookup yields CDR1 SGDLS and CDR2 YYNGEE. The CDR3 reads CASSVDRTGAEQYF. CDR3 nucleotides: TGTGCCAGCAGCGTAGATCGCACAGGGGCCGAGCAGTACTTC.

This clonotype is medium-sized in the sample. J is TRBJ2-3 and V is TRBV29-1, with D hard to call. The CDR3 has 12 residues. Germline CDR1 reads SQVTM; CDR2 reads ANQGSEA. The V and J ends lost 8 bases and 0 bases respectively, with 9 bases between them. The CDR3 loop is CSLKSSTDTQYF. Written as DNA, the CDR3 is TGCAGCTTAAAGAGTAGCACAGATACGCAGTATTTT.

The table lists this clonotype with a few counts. The CDR3, as DNA: TGTGCCAGCAGTTACGCAGCTAACACTGAAGCTTTCTTT. Translated, it gives CASSYAANTEAFF. The V gene is TRBV6-6, the J gene TRBJ1-1, with no clear D. Germline CDR1 is MNHNY and CDR2 is SVGAGI (reference sequence). The CDR3 consists of 13 residues. V gave up 2 bases and J gave up 2 bases, with 6 bases separating them.

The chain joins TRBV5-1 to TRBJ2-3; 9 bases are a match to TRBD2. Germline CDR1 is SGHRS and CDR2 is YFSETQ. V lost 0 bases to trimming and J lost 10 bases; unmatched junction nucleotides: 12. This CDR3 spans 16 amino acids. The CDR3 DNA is TGCGCCAGCAGCTTGGCGATAGCGGGGGCGGAGTATTCGCAGTATTTT. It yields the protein CASSLAIAGAEYSQYF.

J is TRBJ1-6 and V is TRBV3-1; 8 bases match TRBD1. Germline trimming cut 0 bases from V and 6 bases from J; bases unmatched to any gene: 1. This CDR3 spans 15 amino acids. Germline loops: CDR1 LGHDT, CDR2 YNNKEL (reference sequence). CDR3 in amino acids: CASSQEDRANSPLHF. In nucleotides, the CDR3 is TGTGCCAGCAGCCAAGAGGACAGGGCTAATTCACCCCTCCACTTT. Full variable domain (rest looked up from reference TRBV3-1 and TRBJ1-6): DTAVSQTPKYLVTQMGNDKSIKCEQNLGHDTMYWYKQDSKKFLKIMFSYNNKELIINETVPNRFSPKSPDKAHLNLHINSLELGDSAVYFCASSQEDRANSPLHFGNGTRLTVT.

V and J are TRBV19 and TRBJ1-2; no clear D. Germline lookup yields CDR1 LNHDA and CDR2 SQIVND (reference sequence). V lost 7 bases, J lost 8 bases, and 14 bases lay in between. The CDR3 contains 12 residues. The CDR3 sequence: CASTGESEGYTF. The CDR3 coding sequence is TGTGCCAGTACGGGTGAATCTGAGGGCTACACCTTC.

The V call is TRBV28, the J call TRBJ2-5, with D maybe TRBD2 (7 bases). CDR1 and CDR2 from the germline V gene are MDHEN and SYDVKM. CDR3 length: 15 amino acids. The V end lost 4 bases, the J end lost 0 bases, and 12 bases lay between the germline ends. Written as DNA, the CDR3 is TGTGCCAGCAGTTCCCGGGGGGCGTACCAAGAGACCCAGTACTTC. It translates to CASSSRGAYQETQYF.

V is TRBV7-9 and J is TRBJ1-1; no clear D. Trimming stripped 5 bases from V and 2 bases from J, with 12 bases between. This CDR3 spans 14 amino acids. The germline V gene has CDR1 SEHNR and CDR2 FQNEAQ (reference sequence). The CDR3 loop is CASSPNTLNTEAFF. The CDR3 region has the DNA TGTGCCAGCAGCCCGAACACCCTTAACACTGAAGCTTTCTTT.

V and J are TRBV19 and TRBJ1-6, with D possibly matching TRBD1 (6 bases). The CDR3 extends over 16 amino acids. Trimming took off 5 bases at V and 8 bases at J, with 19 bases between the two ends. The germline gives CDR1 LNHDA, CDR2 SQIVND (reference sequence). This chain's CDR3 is CASSSYGQRSYSPLHF. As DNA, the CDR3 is TGTGCCAGTAGTTCATACGGACAGAGGTCCTATTCACCCCTCCACTTT.

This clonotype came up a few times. The CDR3 loop reads CSVEDTGSTDTQYF. The CDR3 coding sequence is TGCAGCGTTGAGGACACAGGGAGCACAGATACGCAGTATTTT. This chain joins TRBV29-1 and TRBJ2-3, with a possible D match to TRBD1 (6 bases). The CDR3 has 14 residues. V lost 3 bases and J lost 0, with 10 bases in between. Germline V gene lookup returns CDR1 SQVTM and CDR2 ANQGSEA.

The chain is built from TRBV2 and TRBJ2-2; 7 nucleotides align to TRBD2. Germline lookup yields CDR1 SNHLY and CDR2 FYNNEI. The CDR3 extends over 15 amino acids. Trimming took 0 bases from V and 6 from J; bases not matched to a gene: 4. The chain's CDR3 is CASSEAFGGAGELFF. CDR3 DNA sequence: TGTGCCAGCAGTGAAGCGTTTGGGGGGGCCGGGGAGCTGTTTTTT.

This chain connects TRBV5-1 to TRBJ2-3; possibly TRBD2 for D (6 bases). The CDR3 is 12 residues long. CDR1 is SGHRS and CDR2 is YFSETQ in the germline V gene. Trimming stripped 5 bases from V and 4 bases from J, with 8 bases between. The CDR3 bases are TGCGCCAGCAGATGGGACTCAGATACGCAGTATTTT. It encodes CASRWDSDTQYF. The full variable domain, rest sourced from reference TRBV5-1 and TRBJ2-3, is KAGVTQTPRYLIKTRGQQVTLSCSPISGHRSVSWYQQTPGQGLQFLFEYFSETQRNKGNFPGRFSGRQFSNSRSEMNVSTLELGDSALYLCASRWDSDTQYFGPGTRLTVL.